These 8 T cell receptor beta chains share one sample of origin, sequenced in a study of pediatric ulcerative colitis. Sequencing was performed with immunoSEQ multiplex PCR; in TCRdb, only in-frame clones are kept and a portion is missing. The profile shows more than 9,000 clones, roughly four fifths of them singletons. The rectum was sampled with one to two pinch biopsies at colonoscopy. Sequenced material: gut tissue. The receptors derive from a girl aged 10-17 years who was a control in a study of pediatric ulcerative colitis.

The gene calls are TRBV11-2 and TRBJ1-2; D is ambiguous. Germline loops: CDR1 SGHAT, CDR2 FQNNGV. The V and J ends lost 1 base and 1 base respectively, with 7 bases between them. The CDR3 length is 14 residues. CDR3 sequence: CASSLGLINYGYTF. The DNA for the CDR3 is TGTGCCAGCAGCTTAGGATTAATTAACTATGGCTACACCTTC. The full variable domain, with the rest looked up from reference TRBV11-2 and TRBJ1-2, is EAGVAQSPRYKIIEKRQSVAFWCNPISGHATLYWYQQILGQGPKLLIQFQNNGVVDDSQLPKDRFSAERLKGVDSTLKIQPAKLEDSAVYLCASSLGLINYGYTFGSGTRLTVV.

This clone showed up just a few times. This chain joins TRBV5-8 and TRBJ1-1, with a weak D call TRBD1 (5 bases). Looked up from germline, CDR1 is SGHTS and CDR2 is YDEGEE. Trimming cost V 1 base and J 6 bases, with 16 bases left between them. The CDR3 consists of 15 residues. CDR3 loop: CASSLFRGGIAEAFF. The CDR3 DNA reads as TGTGCCAGCAGCTTGTTTCGGGGGGGTATCGCTGAAGCTTTCTTT. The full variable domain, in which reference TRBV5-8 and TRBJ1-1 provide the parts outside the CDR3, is EAGVTQSPTHLIKTRGQQATLRCSPISGHTSVYWYQQALGLGLQFLLWYDEGEERNRGNFPPRFSGRQFPNYSSELNVNALELEDSALYLCASSLFRGGIAEAFFGQGTRLTVV.

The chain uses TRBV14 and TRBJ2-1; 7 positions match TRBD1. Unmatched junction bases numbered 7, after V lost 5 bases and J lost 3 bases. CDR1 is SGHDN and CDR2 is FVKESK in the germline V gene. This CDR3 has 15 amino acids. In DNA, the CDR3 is TGTGCCAGCAGCGCCGGGACAGCTAACTACAATGAGCAGTTCTTC. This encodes CASSAGTANYNEQFF.

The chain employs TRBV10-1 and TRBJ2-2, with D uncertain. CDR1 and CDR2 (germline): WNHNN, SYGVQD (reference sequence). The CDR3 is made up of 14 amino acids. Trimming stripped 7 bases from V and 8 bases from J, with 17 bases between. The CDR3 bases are TGCGCCAGCACCACCCCCCTAAGGTTGGGGGAGCTGTTTTTT. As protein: CASTTPLRLGELFF.

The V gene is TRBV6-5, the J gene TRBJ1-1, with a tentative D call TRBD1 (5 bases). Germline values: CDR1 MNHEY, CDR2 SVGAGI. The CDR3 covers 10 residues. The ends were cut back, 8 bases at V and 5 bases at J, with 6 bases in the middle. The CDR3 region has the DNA TGTGCCAGCGGGGGGACTGAAGCTTTCTTT. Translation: CASGGTEAFF.

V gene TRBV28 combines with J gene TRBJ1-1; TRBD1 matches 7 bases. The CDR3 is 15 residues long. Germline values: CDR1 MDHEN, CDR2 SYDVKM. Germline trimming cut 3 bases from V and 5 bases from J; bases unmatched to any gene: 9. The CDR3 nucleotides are TGTGCCAGCAGTTTTACTTCCAGGGGGGGGACTGAAGCTTTCTTT. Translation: CASSFTSRGGTEAFF.

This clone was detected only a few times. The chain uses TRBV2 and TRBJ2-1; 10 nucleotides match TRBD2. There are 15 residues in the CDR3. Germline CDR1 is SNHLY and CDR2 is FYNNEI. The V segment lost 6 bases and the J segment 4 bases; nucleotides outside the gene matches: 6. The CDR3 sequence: CASRVTSGTYNEQFF. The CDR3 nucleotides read TGTGCCAGCAGAGTTACTAGCGGGACTTACAATGAGCAGTTCTTC.

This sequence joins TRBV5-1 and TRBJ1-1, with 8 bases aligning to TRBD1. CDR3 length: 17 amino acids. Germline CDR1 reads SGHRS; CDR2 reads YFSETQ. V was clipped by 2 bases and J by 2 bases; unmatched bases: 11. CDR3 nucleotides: TGCGCCAGCAGCTTTTATGACAGGGGCAGCCTAAACACTGAAGCTTTCTTT. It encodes CASSFYDRGSLNTEAFF. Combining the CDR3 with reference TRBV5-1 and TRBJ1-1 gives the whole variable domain KAGVTQTPRYLIKTRGQQVTLSCSPISGHRSVSWYQQTPGQGLQFLFEYFSETQRNKGNFPGRFSGRQFSNSRSEMNVSTLELGDSALYLCASSFYDRGSLNTEAFFGQGTRLTVV.